The clone carrying this TCR beta chain has just one count. Its antigen is unidentified. Clones were sequenced by immunoSEQ multiplex PCR, and TCRdb holds only the in-frame ones, with some missing. The repertoire holds about 140,000 clones, with roughly 90% as singletons. These data originate in a study of T cell responses to AZD1222 COVID-19 vaccine. Study-level points and caveats: The repertoires were collected only after the peak T cell response.

Material: peripheral blood, obtained on day 0 of AZD1222 vaccination. This receptor was taken from an adult in good health.

CDR3 bases: TGCGCCAGCAGCCCGCAAGGCACTGAAGCTTTCTTT. Amino acid sequence: CASSPQGTEAFF. The chain combines TRBV5-1 with TRBJ1-1; D is unclear. Per the germline V gene, CDR1 is SGHRS and CDR2 is YFSETQ. This CDR3 is built from 12 residues. V shed 4 bases and J shed 4 bases, with 8 bases lying between them.